The rows below give T cell receptor beta chains drawn from one sample of a study of T cell responses to AZD1222 COVID-19 vaccine. Sequencing used immunoSEQ multiplex PCR; TCRdb keeps in-frame clones, though not all of them. Here the sample spans approximately 140,000 clones, around 90% being singletons. The source material was peripheral blood, sampled on day 0 of AZD1222 vaccination. The receptor source for this set is an adult in good health. Both conserved end residues are part of each CDR3. D genes are given only for firm matches. Part of the rows lack a size; the others show once, few, many or a class for expanded clones.

.	TRBV19	.	TRBJ1-2	13	CASSRTGIYGYTF	TGTGCCAGTAGCCGAACAGGAATCTATGGCTACACCTTC
.	TRBV6-5	TRBD1	TRBJ1-1	15	CASRDRGLGNTEAFF	TGTGCCAGCAGGGACAGGGGGCTAGGGAACACTGAAGCTTTCTTT
.	TRBV27	.	TRBJ1-1	13	CASSLGGNTEAFF	TGTGCCAGCAGTTTGGGGGGGAACACTGAAGCTTTCTTT
once	TRBV27	.	TRBJ1-5	15	CASSSGWMGNQPQHF	TGTGCCAGCAGTTCAGGGTGGATGGGCAATCAGCCCCAGCATTTT
.	TRBV29-1	TRBD2	TRBJ2-1	14	CSVEGSGVYNEQFF	TGCAGCGTTGAAGGTAGCGGGGTTTACAATGAGCAGTTCTTC
.	TRBV4-1	TRBD1	TRBJ2-7	16	CASSPYWDSQGYEQYF	TGCGCCAGCAGCCCGTATTGGGACAGTCAAGGCTACGAGCAGTACTTC
.	TRBV6-5	TRBD2	TRBJ2-1	12	CASSGGDNEQFF	TGTGCCAGCAGCGGGGGGGACAATGAGCAGTTCTTC
.	TRBV3-1/TRBV3-2	.	TRBJ1-1	14	CASSQVGVDTEAFF	TGTGCCAGCAGCCAAGTAGGGGTAGACACTGAAGCTTTCTTT
.	TRBV7-9	.	TRBJ2-1	13	CASSLDQSNEQFF	TGTGCCAGCAGCTTGGACCAGAGCAATGAGCAGTTCTTC
.	TRBV4-2	.	TRBJ1-4	15	CASSQGGRLNEKLFF	TGTGCCAGCAGCCAAGGCGGGAGGCTTAATGAAAAACTGTTTTTT
.	TRBV5-5	TRBD1	TRBJ2-5	16	CASSLAPTGVQETQYF	TGTGCCAGCAGCTTGGCCCCCACAGGGGTCCAAGAGACCCAGTACTTC
.	TRBV7-9	.	TRBJ2-1	15	CASSAWDTSYNEQFF	TGTGCCAGCAGCGCCTGGGATACCTCCTACAATGAGCAGTTCTTC
once	TRBV6-1	TRBD2	TRBJ2-1	12	CASSDGLAGGFF	TGTGCCAGCAGTGACGGACTAGCGGGGGGGTTCTTC
.	TRBV29-1	TRBD1	TRBJ2-2	14	CSVEEGQGAGELFF	TGCAGCGTTGAAGAGGGACAGGGGGCCGGGGAGCTGTTTTTT
.	TRBV28	.	TRBJ1-2	17	CASSSSQADSSNYGYTF	TGTGCCAGCAGTTCTTCTCAGGCCGACTCCTCTAACTATGGCTACACCTTC
.	TRBV24-1	.	TRBJ2-1	12	CATQDGYNEQFF	TGTGCCACCCAGGACGGGTACAATGAGCAGTTCTTC
.	TRBV28	TRBD1	TRBJ1-1	13	CASVRTGNTEAFF	TGTGCCAGCGTGCGGACAGGGAACACTGAAGCTTTCTTT
.	TRBV18	.	TRBJ2-5	13	CASSPTLQETQYF	TGTGCCAGCTCACCAACTCTCCAAGAGACCCAGTACTTC